This paragraph reports one T cell receptor (beta chain). Its target is unknown. This sample stems from a study of radiation and T cells in renal cell carcinoma. General study results and limits: Top tumor clonotypes rose in blood 2 weeks post-radiation, then contracted.

Some clones are missing from TCRdb's copy, which holds only in-frame ones; the method was immunoSEQ multiplex PCR. Here the sample spans 120,000 to 150,000 clones, around nine tenths being singletons. As to time point: blood 4 weeks post-SBRT, at nephrectomy. Regarding treatment: 15 Gy SBRT to primary tumor, nephrectomy 4 weeks later. Nephrectomy followed 15 Gy stereotactic body radiation by 4 weeks. There are 14 residues in the CDR3. V was clipped by 5 bases and J by 5 bases, with 15 bases between them. CDR1 and CDR2 (germline): SEHNR, FQNEAQ (reference sequence). This specimen consisted of blood, obtained from a patient whose treatment included radiotherapy and nephrectomy. The chain employs TRBV7-9 and TRBJ1-1; maybe TRBD1 (6 bases). The sequence came from a woman aged 45-59 years with renal cell carcinoma. The CDR3 spells CASSRGGALTEAFF. For the CDR3, the DNA is TGTGCCAGCAGCAGAGGGGGGGCGCTTACTGAAGCTTTCTTT.